The rows below give T cell receptor beta chains drawn from one sample of a study of T-cell reconstitution after alpha-beta-depleted transplantation in children. TCRdb processed the PCR reads anew with MiXCR; each CDR3 protein has one entry. The table shows approximately 250,000 distinct CDR3 sequences, with approximately 9.8% occurring only once. The material was PBMCs from the stem cell graft donor, obtained from the stem cell graft. These receptors came from a human donor who donated a stem cell graft to a child with SCID. Each CDR3 is given with its conserved first and last residue. D genes are given only for firm matches. The listing skips clone size in some rows; elsewhere it reads once, few, many or a size class.

clone_size d_call j_call v_call cdr3_aa cdr3_nt
many TRBD1 TRBJ1-5 TRBV4-1 CASSQDGTAGGQPQHF TGCGCCAGCAGCCAAGACGGGACAGCCGGGGGCCAGCCCCAGCATTTT
few - TRBJ2-1 TRBV7-9 CASSWPGPRLNEQFF TGTGCCAGCAGCTGGCCGGGACCCAGGCTCAATGAGCAGTTCTTC
many - TRBJ1-6 TRBV6-5 CASSYSTTWGTYNSPLHF TGTGCCAGCAGTTACTCGACCACCTGGGGAACCTATAATTCACCCCTCCACTTT
many - TRBJ2-3 TRBV5-1 CASSLYRDSLDTQYF TGCGCCAGCAGCCTCTACCGGGACTCTCTGGATACGCAGTATTTT
many TRBD1 TRBJ1-5 TRBV12-3/TRBV12-4 CASSSEQGTPQHF TGTGCCAGCAGTTCCGAACAGGGGACGCCCCAGCATTTT
many - TRBJ2-6 TRBV3-1 CASSPTSGANVLTF TGTGCCAGCAGCCCGACTAGTGGGGCCAACGTCCTGACTTTC
- - TRBJ2-7 TRBV28 CASSPLTSNDVSYEQYF TGTGCCAGCAGTCCTCTCACCTCAAACGACGTCTCCTACGAGCAGTACTTC
many TRBD1 TRBJ1-6 TRBV20-1 CSALKQGTYNSPLHF TGCAGTGCTTTAAAACAGGGGACCTATAATTCACCCCTCCACTTT
many TRBD2 TRBJ2-7 TRBV2 CASSETATSGLSYEQYF TGTGCCAGCAGTGAAACGGCGACTAGCGGACTCTCCTACGAGCAGTACTTC
many - TRBJ1-6 TRBV3-1 CASSQDRTGSPLHF TGTGCCAGCAGCCAAGATAGAACAGGGTCACCCCTCCACTTT
- - TRBJ1-1 TRBV20-1 CGVPEWTEAFF TGCGGAGTCCCCGAGTGGACTGAAGCTTTCTTT
- - TRBJ1-1 TRBV2 CASSERGSHNTEAFF TGTGCCAGCAGTGAACGGGGCAGCCACAACACTGAAGCTTTCTTT
many TRBD1 TRBJ2-5 TRBV10-3 CAIGRTGAVETQYF TGTGCCATCGGGCGGACAGGGGCTGTAGAGACCCAGTACTTC
many TRBD2 TRBJ2-1 TRBV3-1 CASSQEAGLAPEQFF TGTGCCAGCAGCCAAGAGGCGGGACTAGCCCCTGAGCAGTTCTTC
many - TRBJ1-2 TRBV20-1 CSARNPSAYGYTF TGCAGTGCTAGAAACCCATCGGCCTATGGCTACACCTTC
- TRBD2 TRBJ2-1 TRBV3-1 CATSRTSGGARFDEQFF TGTGCCACCAGCCGGACTAGCGGGGGGGCTCGGTTCGATGAGCAGTTCTTC
- - TRBJ1-1 TRBV18 CASSPQLGPAFF TGTGCCAGCTCACCCCAATTGGGGCCGGCTTTCTTT
many - TRBJ2-3 TRBV20-1 CSALHLAYTQYF TGCAGTGCGCTGCATTTGGCTTATACGCAGTATTTT
many - TRBJ2-5 TRBV24-1 CATSDASNGGTQYF TGTGCCACCAGTGACGCGTCCAATGGCGGGACCCAGTACTTC
many TRBD1 TRBJ1-2 TRBV10-3 CAMPLTTDRVEPGYTF TGTGCCATGCCGTTGACAACCGACAGGGTAGAGCCCGGCTACACCTTC
many - TRBJ2-7 TRBV10-3 CAISERGGTLSYEQYF TGTGCCATCAGTGAGAGGGGGGGAACCCTCTCCTACGAGCAGTACTTC
many - TRBJ1-6 TRBV7-9 CASSFYSDNSPLHF TGTGCCAGCAGCTTTTACTCCGATAATTCACCCCTCCACTTT
many - TRBJ2-3 TRBV29-1 CSVVDLLWPPTDTQYF TGCAGCGTTGTAGATCTTCTCTGGCCCCCCACAGATACGCAGTATTTT
- - TRBJ1-2 TRBV5-4 CASTLDRTTNYGYTF TGTGCCAGCACCCTCGACAGGACTACTAACTATGGCTACACCTTC
many - TRBJ2-1 TRBV2 CASSESAANEQFF TGTGCCAGCAGTGAAAGCGCGGCCAATGAGCAGTTCTTC
many - TRBJ2-3 TRBV29-1 CSVSFTSDTQYF TGCAGCGTTTCTTTTACCTCGGATACGCAGTATTTT
many - TRBJ1-2 TRBV5-1 CASSSGDGLTNYGYTF TGCGCCAGCAGCTCGGGGGACGGACTAACTAACTATGGCTACACCTTC
many TRBD1 TRBJ1-5 TRBV20-1 CSATDAGQGAHLQPQHF TGCAGTGCTACAGACGCGGGACAGGGGGCGCATTTACAGCCCCAGCATTTT
many TRBD2 TRBJ2-1 TRBV20-1 CSARDRGTGGVYNEQFF TGCAGTGCTAGAGATCGTGGGACGGGGGGGGTCTACAATGAGCAGTTCTTC
- - TRBJ2-1 TRBV7-8 CASSLVAVGYNEQFF TGTGCCAGCAGCTTAGTGGCGGTGGGTTACAATGAGCAGTTCTTC
many - TRBJ2-6 TRBV5-1 CASSLAQSSGANVLTF TGCGCCAGCAGCTTGGCACAGTCCTCTGGGGCCAACGTCCTGACTTTC
many - TRBJ1-1 TRBV4-1 CASSQARNRVMNTEAFF TGCGCCAGCAGCCAAGCTCGTAACCGTGTTATGAACACTGAAGCTTTCTTT
many - TRBJ1-2 TRBV11-2 CASSLGGHYGYTF TGTGCCAGCAGCTTAGGGGGCCACTATGGCTACACCTTC
- - TRBJ2-7 TRBV19 CASRPRGRYEQYF TGTGCCAGTAGACCGAGGGGACGCTACGAGCAGTACTTC
many TRBD2 TRBJ2-5 TRBV12-3/TRBV12-4 CASRGGRGEETQYF TGTGCCAGCAGGGGTGGGAGGGGAGAAGAGACCCAGTACTTC
many - TRBJ2-1 TRBV20-1 CSANLLGLSYNEQFF TGCAGTGCTAACCTTCTGGGCCTCTCCTACAATGAGCAGTTCTTC
many - TRBJ2-1 TRBV11-2 CASSATSYNEQFF TGTGCCAGCAGCGCCACCTCCTACAATGAGCAGTTCTTC
many - TRBJ2-1 TRBV7-2 CASSLELSNEQFF TGTGCCAGCAGCTTAGAACTATCCAATGAGCAGTTCTTC
many - TRBJ1-6 TRBV28 CASSSPAWGIYNSPLHF TGTGCCAGCAGTTCCCCCGCCTGGGGAATCTATAATTCACCCCTCCACTTT
many - TRBJ1-5 TRBV29-1 CSVRENINQPQHF TGCAGCGTACGGGAGAATATTAATCAGCCCCAGCATTTT
many - TRBJ1-6 TRBV9 CASSRQGGVSNSPLHF TGTGCCAGCAGCCGGCAGGGAGGGGTTAGTAATTCACCCCTCCACTTT
many - TRBJ2-3 TRBV5-1 CASGNADHTDTQYF TGCGCCAGCGGTAATGCGGACCACACAGATACGCAGTATTTT
many - TRBJ1-5 TRBV6-1 CASSDRDQKPQHF TGTGCCAGCAGTGACAGGGATCAAAAACCCCAGCATTTT
few TRBD1 TRBJ2-7 TRBV25-1 CASSTTDREGPYEQYF TGTGCCAGCAGTACTACGGACAGGGAAGGACCCTACGAGCAGTACTTC
- TRBD1 TRBJ2-1 TRBV7-9 CASRGSRDRGYNEQFF TGTGCCAGCAGGGGCTCCCGGGACAGGGGATACAATGAGCAGTTCTTC
many - TRBJ2-2 TRBV4-1 CASSQDEEGLGTGELFF TGCGCCAGCAGCCAAGATGAAGAGGGGCTGGGCACCGGGGAGCTGTTTTTT
many - TRBJ1-6 TRBV7-6 CASSLGGRGGSPLHF TGTGCCAGCAGCTTAGGGGGCAGGGGAGGGTCACCCCTCCACTTT
few - TRBJ2-1 TRBV5-5 CASSLVGYEQFF TGTGCCAGCAGCTTGGTGGGTTATGAGCAGTTCTTC
- - TRBJ1-2 TRBV4-1 CASSQVRSGSRGYTF TGCGCCAGCAGCCAAGTTAGGTCGGGCTCTCGTGGCTACACCTTC